Following are 28 T cell receptor beta chains from one sample sequenced in a study of T cell clones after liver transplantation. Repertoires were generated with immunoSEQ multiplex PCR, while TCRdb's copy carries only in-frame clones and drops some. The sample lists just under 60,000 clones, about 71% seen once, with 2.5% to 3% in the top ten. The sequencing here drew on CD4+ T cells from blood, taken at the approximately 15-month timepoint. These receptors were taken from a human patient who received a liver transplant. The graft donor may have contributed some T cells.

V is TRBV5-1 and J is TRBJ1-5; 7 bases fit TRBD1. In germline, CDR1 is SGHRS, CDR2 YFSETQ. This CDR3 comprises 15 residues. J gave up 0 bases and V 4 bases, and 4 bases lay outside the gene matches. This CDR3 is CASSPGTVSNQPQHF. The CDR3 region has the DNA TGCGCCAGCAGCCCCGGGACAGTTAGCAATCAGCCCCAGCATTTT.

The rearrangement joins TRBV18 to TRBJ2-2; D is perhaps TRBD2 (6 bases). Trimming took off 3 bases at V and 2 bases at J, with 7 bases between the two ends. Germline V gene lookup returns CDR1 KGHSH and CDR2 LQKENI. The CDR3 contains 14 residues. DNA of the CDR3: TGTGCCAGCTCACCGGGAGGTAACACCGGGGAGCTGTTTTTT. It yields the protein CASSPGGNTGELFF.

V is TRBV4-3 and J is TRBJ2-2; D gene unclear. The CDR3 extends over 15 amino acids. V lost 4 bases, J lost 9 bases, and 18 bases lay in between. The germline V gene has CDR1 LGHNA and CDR2 YSLEER. CDR3 region: CASSPRWTLQRELFF. For the CDR3, the DNA is TGCGCCAGCAGCCCCCGGTGGACCTTGCAAAGGGAGCTGTTTTTT.

The CDR3 protein is CASSQTGQLNTGELFF. The CDR3 DNA reads as TGTGCCAGCAGCCAAACGGGACAGTTGAACACCGGGGAGCTGTTTTTT. The rearrangement uses TRBV14 and TRBJ2-2; 7 positions agree with TRBD1. CDR1 SGHDN and CDR2 FVKESK come from the germline V gene. The CDR3 sequence is 16 residues long. The junction had 4 bases not matched to a gene; V was cut back by 2 bases and J by 1 base.

Remarks on this clone: Germline and junction disagree at one end, which may indicate a read error. The gene calls are TRBV30 and TRBJ2-2; no clear D gene. CDR3 size: 14 residues. CDR1 and CDR2 (germline): GTSNPN, SVGIG (reference sequence). The DNA for the CDR3 is TGTGCCTGGGGAATTTTTCGGAACGCCGGGGAGCTGTTTTTT. As protein: CAWGIFRNAGELFF.

A word on this clone: Other DNA sequences in this sample translate to the same CDR3. This chain joins TRBV5-1 and TRBJ2-7; 8 bases map to TRBD2. CDR3 length equals 14 residues. Germline CDR1 reads SGHRS; CDR2 reads YFSETQ. With 4 bases clipped from V and 1 base from J, the junction kept 4 bases outside the gene matches. This CDR3 is CASSSSGGSYEQYF. CDR3 in DNA: TGCGCCAGCAGCAGCAGCGGGGGTTCCTACGAGCAGTACTTC.

Details on this clone: One junction end disagrees with the germline gene, perhaps due to a read error. The chain joins TRBV19 to TRBJ2-1; the match to TRBD2 covers 7 bases. Germline-derived CDR1 and CDR2 are LNHDA and SQIVND (reference sequence). The CDR3 runs 13 residues. For the CDR3, the DNA is TGTGCAAGTAGGGATGACGCGGGGGTGAAGCAGTTCTTC. As protein: CASRDDAGVKQFF.

This clone appeared once. The gene calls are TRBV7-2 and TRBJ2-1, with D unresolved. The germline gives CDR1 SGHTA, CDR2 FQGNSA. CDR3 length: 14 amino acids. V lost 6 bases and J 6 bases, leaving 15 bases between the germline ends. The CDR3 DNA follows: TGTGCCAGCAGACCATACGGGCTGGGCAATGAGCAGTTCTTC. As protein: CASRPYGLGNEQFF. The full variable domain, with the rest looked up from reference TRBV7-2 and TRBJ2-1, is GAGVSQSPSNKVTEKGKDVELRCDPISGHTALYWYRQSLGQGLEFLIYFQGNSAPDKSGLPSDRFSAERTGGSVSTLTIQRTQQEDSAVYLCASRPYGLGNEQFFGPGTRLTVL.

This sequence joins TRBV11-3 and TRBJ2-1; either TRBD1 or TRBD2 may fit D (5 bases each). Trimming shortened V by 3 bases and J by 0 bases, and 12 bases separated the two germline ends. The length of the CDR3 is 16 residues. The V gene's germline CDR1 is SGHNT and CDR2 YENEEA. The CDR3 here is CASSLRGSFSYNEQFF. The CDR3 DNA reads TGTGCCAGCAGCTTGAGGGGTTCCTTCTCCTACAATGAGCAGTTCTTC. Full variable domain (remainder filled in from reference TRBV11-3 and TRBJ2-1): EAGVVQSPRYKIIEKKQPVAFWCNPISGHNTLYWYLQNLGQGPELLIRYENEEAVDDSQLPKDRFSAERLKGVDSTLKIQPAELGDSAVYLCASSLRGSFSYNEQFFGPGTRLTVL.

This clone was counted between two and nine times. This chain uses TRBV5-4 with TRBJ1-1; D is possibly TRBD1 (5 bases). The CDR3 has 15 residues. The germline V gene encodes CDR1 SGHNT and CDR2 YYREEE (reference sequence). V lost 0 bases and J 4 bases, leaving 13 bases between the germline ends. As DNA, the CDR3 is TGTGCCAGCAGCTTGGAGGGGCCGAGGGCCACTGAAGCTTTCTTT. It specifies CASSLEGPRATEAFF.

A few counts support this clone. The gene calls are TRBV28 and TRBJ2-3; D may match TRBD1 or TRBD2 (5 bases each). Trimming stripped 10 bases from V and 2 bases from J, with 13 bases between. The length of the CDR3 is 13 residues. Germline lookup yields CDR1 MDHEN and CDR2 SYDVKM. The chain's CDR3 is CATGTSLTDTQYF. The CDR3 region has the DNA TGTGCCACCGGGACGAGTCTCACAGATACGCAGTATTTT.

This clone has just a few counts. The chain employs TRBV7-8 and TRBJ1-1, with D possibly TRBD1 on 5 matching bases. The V gene's germline CDR1 is SGHVS and CDR2 FQNEAQ. Trimming pared 5 bases from V and 3 bases from J, leaving 25 bases between. CDR3 length: 18 amino acids. In DNA form, the CDR3 reads TGTGCCAGCAGCCCTGACCGATTCCCAGGGACCGAAGACACTGAAGCTTTCTTT. Residues: CASSPDRFPGTEDTEAFF.

The chain couples TRBV6-4 to TRBJ2-1, with D perhaps TRBD2 (7 bases). Germline V lookup: CDR1 MRHNA, CDR2 SNTAGT. This CDR3 has 14 amino acids. The V end lost 2 bases, the J end lost 8 bases, and 13 bases lay between the germline ends. The CDR3 spells CASSDVGGGDEQFF. CDR3 nucleotide sequence: TGTGCCAGCAGTGACGTGGGGGGGGGCGATGAGCAGTTCTTC.

This clone was recorded a few times. The chain employs TRBV19 and TRBJ1-5, with D unresolved. The V gene lost 3 bases and the J gene lost 0 bases, with 9 bases spanning the gap. CDR1 is LNHDA, CDR2 SQIVND, per germline (reference sequence). The CDR3 spans 15 residues. In DNA, the CDR3 is TGTGCCAGTAGTATGGAGGGAGTTAGCAATCAGCCCCAGCATTTT. Its translation: CASSMEGVSNQPQHF.

The V and J genes are TRBV7-9 and TRBJ1-2, with 10 bases lining up with TRBD1. The trim removed 7 bases at V and 2 bases at J, leaving 7 bases unmatched. Germline CDR1 and CDR2: SEHNR and FQNEAQ (reference sequence). CDR3 length: 15 amino acids. CDR3 DNA: TGTGCCAGCACCCCGCGACAGGGGGCAAACTATGGCTACACCTTC. The encoded protein is CASTPRQGANYGYTF.

For the CDR3, the DNA is TGTGCCAGCCAAGCGCTTACGGACACTGAAGCTTTCTTT. It translates to CASQALTDTEAFF. The chain is built from TRBV6-5 and TRBJ1-1; D not resolved. Trimming took off 8 bases at V and 3 bases at J, with 13 bases between the two ends. The CDR3 is 13 residues long. CDR1 and CDR2 (germline): MNHEY, SVGAGI.

V usage is TRBV5-1 and J usage is TRBJ2-5; no firm D call. The CDR3 consists of 15 residues. Germline values: CDR1 SGHRS, CDR2 YFSETQ. Trimming pared 0 bases from V and 1 base from J, leaving 10 bases between. CDR3 sequence (DNA): TGCGCCAGCAGCTTGGCCTTAGGCCTCCAAGAGACCCAGTACTTC. Translated: CASSLALGLQETQYF.

V and J are TRBV6-1 and TRBJ1-1, with D unclear. Trimming took off 0 bases at V and 11 bases at J, with 13 bases between the two ends. The CDR3 spans 13 residues. CDR1 and CDR2 (germline): MNHNS, SASEGT. DNA of the CDR3: TGTGCCAGCAGTGAAGCTCCAGTTTACGGCGCTTTCTTT. Translation gives CASSEAPVYGAFF.

The CDR3 region has the DNA TGTGCCAGCAGCGAGGCCGGGACGTTCACCGGGGAGCTGTTTTTT. Its protein product is CASSEAGTFTGELFF. This rearrangement joins TRBV5-4 to TRBJ2-2; D may correspond to TRBD1 or TRBD2 (5 bases each). Germline V gene lookup returns CDR1 SGHNT and CDR2 YYREEE (reference sequence). The CDR3 sequence is 15 residues long. The V and J ends lost 4 bases and 4 bases respectively, with 14 bases between them.

This chain links TRBV15 with TRBJ2-7, with no clear D. V lost 0 bases, J lost 5 bases, and 8 bases lay in between. The CDR3 totals 13 residues. CDR1 is LNHNV, CDR2 YYDKDF, per germline (reference sequence). The CDR3 reads CATSRDGLDEQYV. The CDR3 bases are TGTGCCACCAGCAGAGATGGGTTGGACGAGCAGTACGTC.

This chain uses TRBV5-1 with TRBJ1-1; 9 bases fit TRBD1. The V segment lost 3 bases and the J segment 3 bases; nucleotides outside the gene matches: 18. CDR3 size: 19 residues. The germline V gene has CDR1 SGHRS and CDR2 YFSETQ. The CDR3 coding sequence is TGCGCCAGCAGCTGGGGGACTCGGGTCCGCAGACAGGGGGACACTGAAGCTTTCTTT. This encodes CASSWGTRVRRQGDTEAFF.

The chain joins TRBV11-3 to TRBJ2-1; 13 bases are shared with TRBD2. The germline gives CDR1 SGHNT, CDR2 YENEEA. Losses at the gene ends were 1 base for V and 11 bases for J; bases not matched to a gene: 5. The CDR3 runs to 15 residues. CDR3 in DNA: TGTGCCAGCAGCTTAGGGACTAGCGGGAGAGCGAAGCAGTTCTTC. It specifies CASSLGTSGRAKQFF.

V and J are TRBV12-5 and TRBJ1-2, with D unresolved. Germline V CDR1 and CDR2: LGHNT, FRNRAP. V lost 1 base to trimming and J lost 1 base, with 4 bases between them. The CDR3 consists of 13 residues. DNA for the CDR3: TGTGCTAGTGGTTTGGGACATAACTATGGCTACACCTTC. This codes for CASGLGHNYGYTF.

The count of this clone is one. CDR3 coding DNA: TGTGCCACCAGCAGAGATTCTACGCTAGCGGGGGATTTCACAGATACGCAGTATTTT. Protein product: CATSRDSTLAGDFTDTQYF. This chain connects TRBV15 to TRBJ2-3; TRBD2 matches 10 bases. With 0 bases clipped from V and 2 bases from J, the junction kept 11 bases outside the gene matches. This CDR3 is 19 amino acids long. Germline V gene lookup returns CDR1 LNHNV and CDR2 YYDKDF (reference sequence).

The V call is TRBV11-2, the J call TRBJ2-1; TRBD2 matches at 9 bases. Germline V lookup: CDR1 SGHAT, CDR2 FQNNGV. The CDR3 runs 14 residues. The V gene end was trimmed by 2 bases and the J gene end by 13 bases; junction bases not matched to a gene: 9. The CDR3 loop reads CASSLRLAEGFQFF. The CDR3 bases are TGTGCCAGCAGCTTACGACTAGCGGAGGGATTTCAGTTCTTC. The full variable domain, with the rest looked up from reference TRBV11-2 and TRBJ2-1, is EAGVAQSPRYKIIEKRQSVAFWCNPISGHATLYWYQQILGQGPKLLIQFQNNGVVDDSQLPKDRFSAERLKGVDSTLKIQPAKLEDSAVYLCASSLRLAEGFQFFGPGTRLTVL.

The CDR3 DNA reads TGTGCCAGCAGCTTGGGACAGCTCTCTGGGGCCAACGTCCTGACTTTC. Its translation: CASSLGQLSGANVLTF. V and J are TRBV5-4 and TRBJ2-6; D is perhaps TRBD1 (5 bases). The CDR3 loop spans 16 amino acids. In germline, CDR1 is SGHNT, CDR2 YYREEE (reference sequence). The V end lost 0 bases, the J end lost 0 bases, and 7 bases lay between the germline ends.

This chain's CDR3 is CASSLVASGTDTQYF. The DNA of the CDR3 is TGTGCCAGCAGCTTAGTGGCTAGCGGCACAGATACGCAGTATTTT. The chain combines TRBV7-2 with TRBJ2-3, with D possibly matching TRBD2 (6 bases). The germline V and J ends were trimmed by 1 base and 1 base, with 9 bases remaining between them. Germline CDR1 is SGHTA and CDR2 is FQGNSA. The CDR3 runs to 15 residues.

CDR3 coding DNA: TGTGCCAGCAGCTTGGAGGGACTTAGCAATCAGCCCCAGCATTTT. This gives the protein CASSLEGLSNQPQHF. V and J are TRBV7-2 and TRBJ1-5, with TRBD1 as a possible D gene (5 bases). V was cut by 3 bases and J by 0 bases, with 9 bases left in between. This CDR3 spans 15 amino acids. Germline CDR1 reads SGHTA; CDR2 reads FQGNSA. The variable domain in full, with the rest retrieved from reference TRBV7-2 and TRBJ1-5, is GAGVSQSPSNKVTEKGKDVELRCDPISGHTALYWYRQSLGQGLEFLIYFQGNSAPDKSGLPSDRFSAERTGGSVSTLTIQRTQQEDSAVYLCASSLEGLSNQPQHFGDGTRLSIL.